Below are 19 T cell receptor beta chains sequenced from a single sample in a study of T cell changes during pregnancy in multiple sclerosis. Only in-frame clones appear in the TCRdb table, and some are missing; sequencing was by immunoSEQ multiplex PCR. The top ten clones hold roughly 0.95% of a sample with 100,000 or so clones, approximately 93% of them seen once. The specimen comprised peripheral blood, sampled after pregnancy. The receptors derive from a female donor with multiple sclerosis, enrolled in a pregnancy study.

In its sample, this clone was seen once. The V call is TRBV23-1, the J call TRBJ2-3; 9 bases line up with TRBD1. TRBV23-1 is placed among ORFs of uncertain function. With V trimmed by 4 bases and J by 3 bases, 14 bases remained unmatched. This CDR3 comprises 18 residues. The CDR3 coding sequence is TGCGCCAGCAGTCGCAGGATGCCGGGACAGGGTCTGACAGATACGCAGTATTTT. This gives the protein CASSRRMPGQGLTDTQYF.

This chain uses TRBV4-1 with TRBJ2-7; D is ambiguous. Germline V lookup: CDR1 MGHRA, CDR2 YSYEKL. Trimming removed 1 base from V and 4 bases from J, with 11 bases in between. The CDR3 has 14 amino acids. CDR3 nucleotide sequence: TGCGCCAGCAGCCAAGGCCGGCCAGGATACGAGCAGTACTTC. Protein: CASSQGRPGYEQYF.

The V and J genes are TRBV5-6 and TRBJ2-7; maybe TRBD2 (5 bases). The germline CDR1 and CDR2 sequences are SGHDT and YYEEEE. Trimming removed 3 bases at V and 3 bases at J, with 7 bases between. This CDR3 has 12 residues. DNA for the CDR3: TGTGCCAGCAGCTCGGGATACTACGAGCAGTACTTC. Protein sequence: CASSSGYYEQYF.

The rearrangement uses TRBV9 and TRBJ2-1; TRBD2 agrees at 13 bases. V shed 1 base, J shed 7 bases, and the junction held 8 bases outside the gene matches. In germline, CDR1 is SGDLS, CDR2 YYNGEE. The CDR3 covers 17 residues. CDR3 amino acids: CASSVSLGTSGINEQFF. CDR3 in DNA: TGTGCCAGCAGCGTAAGCCTCGGGACTAGCGGGATTAATGAGCAGTTCTTC.

For the CDR3, the DNA is TGTGCCAGCAGCTTATGGAGGGGGCTTATCCCCAACACTGAAGCTTTCTTT. This gives the protein CASSLWRGLIPNTEAFF. This chain joins TRBV7-9 and TRBJ1-1; 7 nucleotides line up with TRBD1. The CDR3 loop spans 17 amino acids. Losses at the gene ends were 2 bases for V and 2 bases for J; bases not matched to a gene: 11. Germline V lookup: CDR1 SEHNR, CDR2 FQNEAQ (reference sequence).

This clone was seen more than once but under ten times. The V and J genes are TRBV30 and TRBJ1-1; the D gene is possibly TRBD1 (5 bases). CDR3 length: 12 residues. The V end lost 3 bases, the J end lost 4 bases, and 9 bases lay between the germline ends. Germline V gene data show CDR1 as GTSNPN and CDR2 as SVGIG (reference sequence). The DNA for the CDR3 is TGTGCCTGGAGGGGCAGGGTCACTGAAGCTTTCTTT. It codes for CAWRGRVTEAFF.

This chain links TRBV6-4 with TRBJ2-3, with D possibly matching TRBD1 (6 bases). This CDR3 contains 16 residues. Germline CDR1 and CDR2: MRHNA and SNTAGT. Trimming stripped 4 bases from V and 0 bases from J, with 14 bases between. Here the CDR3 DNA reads TGTGCCAGCAGTGGCAGGGACATTTTGAGCACAGATACGCAGTATTTT. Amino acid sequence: CASSGRDILSTDTQYF.

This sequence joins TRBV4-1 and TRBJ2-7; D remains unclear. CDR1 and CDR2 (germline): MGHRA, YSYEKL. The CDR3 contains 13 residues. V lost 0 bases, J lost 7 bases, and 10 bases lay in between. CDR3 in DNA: TGCGCCAGCAGCCAAGACCCTAGAAGGGAGCAGTACTTC. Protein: CASSQDPRREQYF.

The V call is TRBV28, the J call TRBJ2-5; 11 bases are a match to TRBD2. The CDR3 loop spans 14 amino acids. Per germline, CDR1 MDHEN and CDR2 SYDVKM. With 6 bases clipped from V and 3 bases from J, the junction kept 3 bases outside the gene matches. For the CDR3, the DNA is TGTGCCAGCAGGAAGGGACTAGCGGAAGAGACCCAGTACTTC. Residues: CASRKGLAEETQYF.

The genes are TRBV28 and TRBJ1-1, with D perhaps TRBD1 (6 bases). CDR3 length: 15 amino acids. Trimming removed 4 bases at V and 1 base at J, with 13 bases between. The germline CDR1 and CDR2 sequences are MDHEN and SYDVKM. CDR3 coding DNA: TGTGCCAGCAGTTCCCCTACAGGGTCGAACACTGAAGCTTTCTTT. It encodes CASSSPTGSNTEAFF.

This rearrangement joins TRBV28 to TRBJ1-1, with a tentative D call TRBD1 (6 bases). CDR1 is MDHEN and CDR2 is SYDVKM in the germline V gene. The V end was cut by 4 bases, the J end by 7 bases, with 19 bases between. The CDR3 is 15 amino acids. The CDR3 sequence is CASSSPGGGQGEAFF. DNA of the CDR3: TGTGCCAGCAGTTCCCCGGGAGGGGGGCAAGGTGAAGCTTTCTTT.

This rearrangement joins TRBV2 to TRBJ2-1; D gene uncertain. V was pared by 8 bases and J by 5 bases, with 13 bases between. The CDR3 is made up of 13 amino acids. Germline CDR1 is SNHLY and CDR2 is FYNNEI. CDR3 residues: CASELVGHNEQFF. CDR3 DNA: TGTGCCAGCGAACTCGTGGGCCACAATGAGCAGTTCTTC.

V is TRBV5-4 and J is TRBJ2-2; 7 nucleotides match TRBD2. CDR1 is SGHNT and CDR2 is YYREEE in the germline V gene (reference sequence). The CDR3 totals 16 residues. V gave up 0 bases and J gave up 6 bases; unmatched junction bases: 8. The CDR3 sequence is CASSLEGLGKAGELFF. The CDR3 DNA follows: TGTGCCAGCAGCTTGGAAGGACTAGGAAAAGCCGGGGAGCTGTTTTTT. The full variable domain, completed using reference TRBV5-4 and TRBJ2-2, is ETGVTQSPTHLIKTRGQQVTLRCSSQSGHNTVSWYQQALGQGPQFIFQYYREEENGRGNFPPRFSGLQFPNYSSELNVNALELDDSALYLCASSLEGLGKAGELFFGEGSRLTVL.

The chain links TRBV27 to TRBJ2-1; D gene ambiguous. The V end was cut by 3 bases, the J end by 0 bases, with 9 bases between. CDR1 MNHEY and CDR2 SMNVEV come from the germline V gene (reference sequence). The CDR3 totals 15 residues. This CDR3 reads CASSFSPVSYNEQFF. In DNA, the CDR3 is TGTGCCAGCAGTTTCTCCCCTGTCTCCTACAATGAGCAGTTCTTC.

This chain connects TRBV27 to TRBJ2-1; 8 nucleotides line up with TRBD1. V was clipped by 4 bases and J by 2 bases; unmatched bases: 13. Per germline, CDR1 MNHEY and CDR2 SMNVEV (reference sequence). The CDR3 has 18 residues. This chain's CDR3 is CASSSLTRTGMAYNEQFF. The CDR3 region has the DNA TGTGCCAGCAGTTCGTTGACGAGGACAGGGATGGCCTACAATGAGCAGTTCTTC.

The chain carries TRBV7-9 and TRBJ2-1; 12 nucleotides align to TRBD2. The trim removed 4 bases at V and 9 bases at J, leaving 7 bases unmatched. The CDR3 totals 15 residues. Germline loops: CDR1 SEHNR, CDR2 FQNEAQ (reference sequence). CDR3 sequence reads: CASSSRTSGIPEQFF. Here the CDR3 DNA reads TGTGCCAGCAGCTCCAGGACTAGCGGGATCCCTGAGCAGTTCTTC.

Here the CDR3 reads CASSFRVNTEAFF. CDR3 nucleotide sequence: TGTGCCAGCAGCTTCAGGGTGAACACTGAAGCTTTCTTT. This chain uses TRBV11-2 with TRBJ1-1; D may be TRBD1 (5 bases). The germline V and J ends were trimmed by 3 bases and 0 bases, with 5 bases remaining between them. This CDR3 is built from 13 residues. Germline CDR1 and CDR2: SGHAT and FQNNGV.

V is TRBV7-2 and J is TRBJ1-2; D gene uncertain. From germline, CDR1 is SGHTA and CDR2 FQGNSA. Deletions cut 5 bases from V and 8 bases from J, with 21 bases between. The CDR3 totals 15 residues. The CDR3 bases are TGTGCCAGCAGCCGCACACCGGATGCTAGGCGAGGCTACACCTTC. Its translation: CASSRTPDARRGYTF.

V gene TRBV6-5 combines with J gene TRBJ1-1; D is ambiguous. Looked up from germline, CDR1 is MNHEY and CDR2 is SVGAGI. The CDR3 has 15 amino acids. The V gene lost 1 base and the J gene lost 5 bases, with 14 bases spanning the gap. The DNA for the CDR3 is TGTGCCAGCAGTTACTTCGGAGCGGCGAGAACTGAAGCTTTCTTT. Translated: CASSYFGAARTEAFF.